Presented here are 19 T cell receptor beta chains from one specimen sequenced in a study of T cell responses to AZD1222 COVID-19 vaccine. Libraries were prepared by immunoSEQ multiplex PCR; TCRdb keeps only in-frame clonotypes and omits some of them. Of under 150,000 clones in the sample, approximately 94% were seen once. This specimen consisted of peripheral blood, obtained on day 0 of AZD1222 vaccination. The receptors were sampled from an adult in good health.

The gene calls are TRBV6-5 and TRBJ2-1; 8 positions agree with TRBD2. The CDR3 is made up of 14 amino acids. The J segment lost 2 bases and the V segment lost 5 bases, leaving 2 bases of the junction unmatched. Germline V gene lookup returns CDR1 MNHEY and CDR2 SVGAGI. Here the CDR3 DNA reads TGTGCCAGCAGTACTAGCGGACCCTACAATGAGCAGTTCTTC. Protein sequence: CASSTSGPYNEQFF.

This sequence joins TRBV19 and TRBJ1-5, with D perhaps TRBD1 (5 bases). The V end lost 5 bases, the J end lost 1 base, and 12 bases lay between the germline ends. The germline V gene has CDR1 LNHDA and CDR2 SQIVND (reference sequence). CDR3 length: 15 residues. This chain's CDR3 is CASSGLGGSNQPQHF. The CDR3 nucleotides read TGTGCCAGTAGTGGGTTGGGGGGGAGCAATCAGCCCCAGCATTTT.

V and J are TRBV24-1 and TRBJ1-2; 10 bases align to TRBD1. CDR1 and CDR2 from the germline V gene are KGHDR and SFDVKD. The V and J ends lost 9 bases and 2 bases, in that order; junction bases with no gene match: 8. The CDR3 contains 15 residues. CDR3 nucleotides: TGTGCCACCCGTAGGACAGGGGGTGAAAACTATGGCTACACCTTC. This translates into CATRRTGGENYGYTF.

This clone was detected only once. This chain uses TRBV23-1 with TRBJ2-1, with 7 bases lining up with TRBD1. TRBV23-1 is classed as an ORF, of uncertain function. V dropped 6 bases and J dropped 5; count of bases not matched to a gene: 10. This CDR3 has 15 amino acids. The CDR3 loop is CASSLRDSNNNEQFF. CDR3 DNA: TGCGCCAGCAGCCTCCGGGACAGCAACAACAATGAGCAGTTCTTC.

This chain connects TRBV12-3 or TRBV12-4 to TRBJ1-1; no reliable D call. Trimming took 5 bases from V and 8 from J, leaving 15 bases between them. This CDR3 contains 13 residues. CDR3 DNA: TGTGCCAGCAGTAAAATGGTATCGATCGAAGCTTTCTTT. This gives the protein CASSKMVSIEAFF.

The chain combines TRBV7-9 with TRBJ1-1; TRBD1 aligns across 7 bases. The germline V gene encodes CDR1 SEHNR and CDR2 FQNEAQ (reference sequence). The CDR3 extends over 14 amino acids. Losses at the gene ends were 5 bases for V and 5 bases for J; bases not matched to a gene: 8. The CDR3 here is CASSRQGHATEAFF. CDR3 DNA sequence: TGTGCCAGCAGCCGACAGGGCCACGCTACTGAAGCTTTCTTT.

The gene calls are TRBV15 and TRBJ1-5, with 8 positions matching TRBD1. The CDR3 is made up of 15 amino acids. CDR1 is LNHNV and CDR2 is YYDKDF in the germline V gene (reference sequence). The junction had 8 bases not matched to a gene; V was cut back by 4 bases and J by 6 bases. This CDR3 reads CATSKSGGALQPQHF. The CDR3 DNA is TGTGCCACCAGCAAGTCAGGGGGCGCCCTTCAGCCCCAGCATTTT.

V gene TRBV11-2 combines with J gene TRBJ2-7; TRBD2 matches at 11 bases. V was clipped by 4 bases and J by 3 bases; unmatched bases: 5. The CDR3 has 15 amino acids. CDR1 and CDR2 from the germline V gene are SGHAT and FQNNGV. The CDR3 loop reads CASSSLAGGGYEQYF. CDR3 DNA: TGTGCCAGCAGCTCCTTAGCGGGAGGGGGCTACGAGCAGTACTTC.

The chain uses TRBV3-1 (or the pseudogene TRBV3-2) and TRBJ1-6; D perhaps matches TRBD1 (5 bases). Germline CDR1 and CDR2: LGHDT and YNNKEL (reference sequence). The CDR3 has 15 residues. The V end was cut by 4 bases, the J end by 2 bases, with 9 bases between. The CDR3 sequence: CASSPTVTYNSPLHF. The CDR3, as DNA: TGTGCCAGCAGCCCGACAGTAACCTATAATTCACCCCTCCACTTT.

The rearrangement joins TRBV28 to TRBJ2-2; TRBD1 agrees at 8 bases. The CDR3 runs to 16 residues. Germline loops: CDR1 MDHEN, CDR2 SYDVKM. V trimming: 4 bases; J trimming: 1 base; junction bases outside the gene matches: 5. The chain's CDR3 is CASSSQGAENTGELFF. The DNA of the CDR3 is TGTGCCAGCAGTTCCCAGGGGGCGGAGAACACCGGGGAGCTGTTTTTT.

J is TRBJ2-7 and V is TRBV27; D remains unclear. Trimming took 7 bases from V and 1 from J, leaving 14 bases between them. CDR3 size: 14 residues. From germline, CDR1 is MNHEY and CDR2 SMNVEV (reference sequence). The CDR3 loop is CASTPMQGSYEQYF. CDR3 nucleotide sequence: TGTGCCAGCACGCCGATGCAAGGGTCCTACGAGCAGTACTTC.

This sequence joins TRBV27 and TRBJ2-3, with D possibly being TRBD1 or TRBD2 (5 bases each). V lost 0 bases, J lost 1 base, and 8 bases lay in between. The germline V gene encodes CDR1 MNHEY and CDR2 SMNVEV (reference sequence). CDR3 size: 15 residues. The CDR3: CASSLSGTRTDTQYF. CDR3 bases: TGTGCCAGCAGTTTATCCGGGACCCGCACAGATACGCAGTATTTT.

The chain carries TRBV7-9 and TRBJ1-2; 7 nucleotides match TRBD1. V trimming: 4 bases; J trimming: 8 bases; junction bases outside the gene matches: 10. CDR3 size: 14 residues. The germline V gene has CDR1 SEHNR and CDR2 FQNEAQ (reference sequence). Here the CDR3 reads CASSYYRGGEGYTF. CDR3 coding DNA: TGTGCCAGCAGCTACTACAGGGGAGGGGAGGGCTACACCTTC.

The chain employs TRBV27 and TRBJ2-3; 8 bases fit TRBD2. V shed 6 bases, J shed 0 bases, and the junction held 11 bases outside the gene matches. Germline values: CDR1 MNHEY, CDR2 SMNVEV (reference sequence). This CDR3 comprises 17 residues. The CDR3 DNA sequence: TGTGCCAGCAGCCCGAGTCGGGGGGGGACTAGCACAGATACGCAGTATTTT. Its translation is CASSPSRGGTSTDTQYF.

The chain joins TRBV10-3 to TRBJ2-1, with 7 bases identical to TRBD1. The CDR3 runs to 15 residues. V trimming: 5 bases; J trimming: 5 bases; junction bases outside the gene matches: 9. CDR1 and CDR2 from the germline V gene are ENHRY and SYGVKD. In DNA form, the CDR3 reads TGTGCCATCAGTCCAACCGAAAGGGGGCACAATGAGCAGTTCTTC. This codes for CAISPTERGHNEQFF.

The CDR3 loop reads CAISEPLKDEQYF. The CDR3 DNA reads TGTGCCATCAGTGAGCCCCTAAAGGACGAGCAGTACTTC. The chain uses TRBV10-3 and TRBJ2-7, with no clear D. The CDR3 extends over 13 amino acids. The V end lost 2 bases, the J end lost 5 bases, and 10 bases lay between the germline ends. Germline V gene sequence: CDR1 ENHRY, CDR2 SYGVKD.

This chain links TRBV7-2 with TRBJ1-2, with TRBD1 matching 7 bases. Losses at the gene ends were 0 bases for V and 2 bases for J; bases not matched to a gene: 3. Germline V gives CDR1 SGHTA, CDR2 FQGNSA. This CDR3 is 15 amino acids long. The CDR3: CASSLAPGQNYGYTF. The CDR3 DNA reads TGTGCCAGCAGCTTAGCGCCGGGACAGAACTATGGCTACACCTTC. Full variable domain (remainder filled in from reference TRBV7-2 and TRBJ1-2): GAGVSQSPSNKVTEKGKDVELRCDPISGHTALYWYRQSLGQGLEFLIYFQGNSAPDKSGLPSDRFSAERTGGSVSTLTIQRTQQEDSAVYLCASSLAPGQNYGYTFGSGTRLTVV.

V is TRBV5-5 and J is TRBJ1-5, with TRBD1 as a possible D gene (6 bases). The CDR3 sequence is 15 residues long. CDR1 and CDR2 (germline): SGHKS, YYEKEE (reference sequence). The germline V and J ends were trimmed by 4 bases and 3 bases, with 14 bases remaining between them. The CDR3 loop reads CASSLQTGPNQPQHF. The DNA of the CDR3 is TGTGCCAGCAGCCTTCAGACAGGACCCAATCAGCCCCAGCATTTT. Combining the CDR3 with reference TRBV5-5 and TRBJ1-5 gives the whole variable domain DAGVTQSPTHLIKTRGQQVTLRCSPISGHKSVSWYQQVLGQGPQFIFQYYEKEERGRGNFPDRFSARQFPNYSSELNVNALLLGDSALYLCASSLQTGPNQPQHFGDGTRLSIL.

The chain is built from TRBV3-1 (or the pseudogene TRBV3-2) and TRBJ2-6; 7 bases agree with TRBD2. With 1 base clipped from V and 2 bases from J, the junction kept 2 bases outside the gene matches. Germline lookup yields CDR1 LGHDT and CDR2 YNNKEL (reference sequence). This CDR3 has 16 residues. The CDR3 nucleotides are TGTGCCAGCAGCCAAGCTGGGAGGGCTGGGGCCAACGTCCTGACTTTC. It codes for CASSQAGRAGANVLTF.